Sequencing of this T cell receptor beta chain was carried out in a study of cytotoxic CD8 clonotypes in ibrutinib-treated CLL. The CDR3 is made up of 16 amino acids. The J segment lost 8 bases and the V segment lost 5 bases, leaving 12 bases of the junction unmatched. Germline V gene data show CDR1 as SEHNR and CDR2 as FQNEAQ (reference sequence). The planned depth of sequencing spanned 1 in 200,000 to 1 in 1 million T cells. Using immunoSEQ multiplex PCR, the repertoire was profiled, and TCRdb retains in-frame clones only, with some absent. The sample gives around 330,000 clones, roughly two thirds of which show up once; under 8% is in the top ten.

The TCR was taken from a human donor with chronic lymphocytic leukemia. Sequencing was performed on PBMCs, taken after 36 months of ibrutinib treatment. This chain connects TRBV7-9 to TRBJ2-1; TRBD1 matches 10 bases. As DNA, the CDR3 is TGTGCCAGCAGCCACCGGGACAGGGGCTTTTATGATGAGCAGTTCTTC. It translates to CASSHRDRGFYDEQFF.